This T cell receptor beta chain was observed in a study of shared clonotypes between healthy human individuals (dated by TCRdb to the early 2020s). A note on the overall study: Two women and three men aged 18 to 49 years were included in the cohort. Between about 0.85 and 9.5 billion PBMCs per donor were obtained by leukapheresis. The study deeply sequenced blood TCR repertoires of five healthy adults to estimate repertoire size and the extent of clonotype sharing between individuals. To increase sequencing depth and limit assay-specific biases, different laboratories used diverse techniques to prepare libraries and sequence TCR repertoires. For each donor, three plates each were used for CD4 naive and CD4 memory, two plates were used for CD8 naive, and one plate was used for CD8 memory.

Germline trimming: 4 bases from V, 1 base from J; junction bases outside gene matches: 5. From the cysteine through the phenylalanine, the CDR3 covers 15 amino acids. The CDR3 DNA has 45 bases and is translated from base 1. Reading the germline V gene gives CDR1 SNHLY and CDR2 FYNNEI. Using the deep immunoSEQ assay, TCR CDR3 regions were amplified from genomic DNA by multiplex PCR. For each cell subset, the extracted genomic DNA was distributed evenly across all wells of several immunoSEQ 96-well plates, and each plate served as one replicate. Each replicate PCR for sorted subsets received roughly 0.2 ug genomic DNA, equal to tens of thousands of T cell genomes. The purified libraries were quantified using a Qubit 3.0 fluorometer, sized with a Bioanalyzer 2100, and then quantified again using the KAPA Library Quantification kit. Each immunoSEQ 96-well plate was sequenced on its own single-read 150-cycle Illumina NextSeq 550 flow cell. The paper's data handling went like this. Because the immunoSEQ output held only junctional sequences and lacked quality scores, the filtering could not match the filtering applied to full-length reads. To assign V/J genes and CDR3, sequences were annotated against IMGT germline references using PyIR, a Python wrapper for IgBLAST v1.9. Any read was removed if the V/J assignment was weak (E-value above 1e-6), the CDR3 was missing, or the read contained stop codons, out-of-frame junctions, or ambiguous translated residues. V3J clonotypes were defined as sequences sharing the same inferred V gene, J gene, and CDR3 amino acid sequence. Percentage overlap between repertoires was calculated by dividing the number of shared unique clonotypes by the size of the smaller repertoire. RTK rarefaction, the Chao1 estimator, and Recon v2.1 estimates of unobserved clonotypes were used to assess repertoire richness. Generation probabilities for all TCRbeta clonotypes obtained by the gDNA method from a handful of donors were computed using OLGA. The source is immuneACCESS, and TCRdb retained only in-frame sequences with V and J called. Part of the clones is not carried over; for the studies checked, unresolved V genes explain less than half of this, and the remainder is unexplained. For V, J and clone size, that table is used; D and trimming come from the DNA. The sample table records about 700,000 clones; about 90% of these occur just once. The ten largest clonotypes hold more than 20% of the sample.

Of note for this clone: Its antigen is still unknown. The sample holds no much larger clone one base away, and base qualities are not on file.

CD8 naive samples were obtained by positive selection for CCR7 among CD45RO-negative cells, yielding a CD45RA+CCR7+ population from which TemRA cells were excluded. The donors were healthy, HIV-negative adults with no recently reported acute infections or vaccinations. Only Caucasian adults living in Nashville, Tennessee, USA were represented among the donors. Blood was collected by leukapheresis, and PBMCs were isolated by Ficoll-Histopaque density gradient centrifugation and then cryopreserved in liquid nitrogen vapor phase. Analytical flow cytometry was used to check the purity and quantity of every magnetically sorted T cell population. From each sorted fraction, genomic DNA was isolated and quantified by UV absorbance on a Nanodrop 2000c. What the study reported, not specific to this receptor: Incomplete sequencing was indicated by rarefaction of sorted-subset datasets, despite the large sequencing depth. Sharing across several donors was observed for approximately 4.6% of naive CD4, over 3% of naive CD8, 2% to 2.5% of memory CD4, and over 0.3% of memory CD8 clonotypes. Because the study included only a small number of donors, the genetic and exposure-history diversity represented was limited. Estimated clonotype richness was generally larger for naive than for memory subsets. Only blood was sampled, and tissue TCR repertoires likely differ from those in blood. Pairwise subsampling led to the expectation that sequencing depth would affect the degree of clonotype sharing among donors. Clonotypes shared by all four sorted-subset donors showed higher generation probabilities than non-shared clonotypes.

The chain is assembled from TRBV2 and TRBJ2-5, with 8 bases in between that match TRBD2. What was sequenced was naive CD8+ T cells sorted from blood. Explained via the paper, the cell subset or site label denotes: CD45RA+CCR7+. This TCR was sampled from a man younger than 45 in good health. This receptor has the CDR3 CASSVTSGFQETQYF. At the DNA level, the sequence is TGTGCCAGCAGTGTAACTAGCGGCTTCCAAGAGACCCAGTACTTC. The reference TRBV2 and TRBJ2-5 proteins fill in what lies around the CDR3, so the full variable domain reads EPEVTQTPSHQVTQMGQEVILRCVPISNHLYFYWYRQILGQKVEFLVSFYNNEISEKSEIFDDQFSVERPDGSNFTLKIRSTKLEDSAMYFCASSVTSGFQETQYFGPGTRLLVL.